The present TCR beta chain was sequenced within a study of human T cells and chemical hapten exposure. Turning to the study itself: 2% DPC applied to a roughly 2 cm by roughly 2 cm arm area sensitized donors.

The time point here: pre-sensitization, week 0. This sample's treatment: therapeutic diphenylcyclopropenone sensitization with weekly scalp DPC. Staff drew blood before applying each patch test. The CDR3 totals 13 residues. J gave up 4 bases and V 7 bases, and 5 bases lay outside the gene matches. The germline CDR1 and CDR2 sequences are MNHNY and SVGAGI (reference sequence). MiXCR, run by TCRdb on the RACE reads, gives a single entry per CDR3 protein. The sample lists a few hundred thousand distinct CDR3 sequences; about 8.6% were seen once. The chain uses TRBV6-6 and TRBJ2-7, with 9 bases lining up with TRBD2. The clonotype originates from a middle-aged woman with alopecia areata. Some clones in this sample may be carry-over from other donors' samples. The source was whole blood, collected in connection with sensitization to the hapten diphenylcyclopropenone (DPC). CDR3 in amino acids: CASKLAGNYEQYF. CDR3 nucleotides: TGTGCCAGCAAACTAGCGGGTAATTACGAGCAGTACTTC.